This TCR beta chain was sequenced during a study of T cells in Graves' hyperthyroidism and ophthalmopathy. Study-wide points: The model predicted ophthalmopathy a median around six months before onset.

This CDR3 region has 17 residues. The germline V gene has CDR1 SQVTM and CDR2 ANQGSEA. This clonotype was observed a handful of times. Its target is unknown. It may be a read error: a sequence one base away is much more abundant. It was RNA transcripts that yielded the amplified TCR beta CDR3 regions. The TCR CDR3 was amplified in a first-round RT-PCR using the HTBI primer set. TCRdb re-analysed the multiplex PCR reads in MiXCR, keeping a single row per CDR3 protein. Here the sample spans more than 500,000 distinct CDR3 sequences, 46% being singletons. The clonotype originates from an adult woman with Graves' disease, either hyperthyroidism or ophthalmopathy (not recorded which). Material: peripheral blood or thyroid tissue (not recorded which). The chain combines TRBV29-1 with TRBJ2-5; the match to TRBD2 covers 7 bases. The CDR3 reads CSVPGGRSSGNQETPYF. CDR3 in DNA: TGCAGCGTCCCCGGGGGAAGGTCTAGCGGAAACCAAGAGACCCCGTACTTC.